Shown below are 24 T cell receptor beta chains from a single sample sequenced in a study of breast tumors, draining lymph nodes, adjacent tissues. TCRdb processed the multiplex PCR reads anew with MiXCR; each CDR3 protein has one entry. The table has about 110,000 distinct CDR3 sequences, around 30% seen once; the top ten hold 4.5% to 7%. The lymph nodes were axillary draining lymph nodes from breast cancer patients. The sample was axillary lymph node tissue. The source is a female donor with breast cancer. Some clones in this sample may be carry-over from other donors' samples.

The chain joins TRBV4-3 to TRBJ1-2; D gene unclear. The CDR3 is 15 residues long. CDR1 LGHNA and CDR2 YSLEER come from the germline V gene. The V gene lost 4 bases and the J gene lost 8 bases, with 20 bases spanning the gap. The CDR3 coding sequence is TGCGCCAGCAGCCGAGAAGACGTCAGCACTCGGGGCTACACCTTC. Translating it yields CASSREDVSTRGYTF.

About this clonotype: An end of the junction differs from the germline gene, which may be a read error. The V gene is TRBV7-9, the J gene TRBJ2-7, with 7 bases matching TRBD2. Per germline, CDR1 SEHNR and CDR2 FQNEAQ (reference sequence). The CDR3 runs 15 residues. CDR3 region: CASNLEWGGEYEQYF. CDR3 nucleotides: TGTGCCAGCAACTTAGAGTGGGGAGGGGAATACGAGCAGTACTTC.

In this sample, this clonotype turned up many times. The chain combines TRBV4-1 with TRBJ2-3, with D unclear. This CDR3 is built from 13 residues. Per germline, CDR1 MGHRA and CDR2 YSYEKL. Trimming cost V 0 bases and J 4 bases, with 5 bases left between them. CDR3 DNA sequence: TGCGCCAGCAGCCAAGAGTTCGCAGATACGCAGTATTTT. Translated: CASSQEFADTQYF.

The chain links TRBV7-9 to TRBJ2-3; D is uncertain. Germline V gene sequence: CDR1 SEHNR, CDR2 FQNEAQ (reference sequence). The V end lost 10 bases, the J end lost 1 base, and 15 bases lay between the germline ends. CDR3 length: 14 residues. CDR3 coding DNA: TGTGCCAAAAGTGGTAGTCTGGGCACAGATACGCAGTATTTT. It specifies CAKSGSLGTDTQYF. The variable domain in full, completed from reference TRBV7-9 and TRBJ2-3, reads DTGVSQNPRHKITKRGQNVTFRCDPISEHNRLYWYRQTLGQGPEFLTYFQNEAQLEKSRLLSDRFSAERPKGSFSTLEIQRTEQGDSAMYLCAKSGSLGTDTQYFGPGTRLTVL.

Many counts were recorded for this clonotype. V usage is TRBV29-1 and J usage is TRBJ2-7; 7 nucleotides agree with TRBD2. After removal of 6 bases from V and 7 bases from J, the junction contained 12 bases not matched to a gene. This CDR3 is 13 amino acids long. Germline CDR1 reads SQVTM; CDR2 reads ANQGSEA. The CDR3 sequence: CSVNLAAGGEQYF. CDR3 sequence (DNA): TGCAGCGTCAACCTAGCGGCAGGCGGGGAGCAGTACTTC.

J is TRBJ1-1 and V is TRBV2; no clear D gene. This CDR3 spans 14 amino acids. From germline, CDR1 is SNHLY and CDR2 FYNNEI. The V gene lost 5 bases and the J gene lost 2 bases, with 12 bases spanning the gap. CDR3 residues: CASSNEGLNTEAFF. For the CDR3, the DNA is TGTGCCAGCAGTAATGAAGGCTTAAACACTGAAGCTTTCTTT.

This clonotype was seen a single time. The chain employs TRBV5-6 and TRBJ2-1, with 9 positions matching TRBD2. V was clipped by 4 bases and J by 6 bases; unmatched bases: 32. The CDR3 is 23 amino acids. Germline CDR1 reads SGHDT; CDR2 reads YYEEEE. CDR3 residues: CASSIYLRSVASGKGGLANEQFF. The DNA for the CDR3 is TGTGCCAGCAGCATATATCTCCGCAGCGTTGCTAGCGGGAAGGGTGGTTTGGCCAATGAGCAGTTCTTC.

The sample holds many counts of this clonotype. The rearrangement uses TRBV4-2 and TRBJ2-5, with 7 bases identical to TRBD2. Germline trimming cut 3 bases from V and 7 bases from J; bases unmatched to any gene: 8. Germline CDR1 LGHNA, CDR2 YNFKEQ. The length of the CDR3 is 14 residues. CDR3 residues: CASSQDGGSATQYF. Written as DNA, the CDR3 is TGTGCCAGCAGCCAGGACGGGGGGAGCGCGACCCAGTACTTC.

At least ten counts were recorded for this clonotype. The V and J genes are TRBV25-1 and TRBJ2-7, with 9 bases fitting TRBD1. With 1 base clipped from V and 5 bases from J, the junction kept 3 bases outside the gene matches. The germline V gene encodes CDR1 MGHDK and CDR2 SYGVNS. This CDR3 region has 14 residues. The CDR3 bases are TGTGCCAGCAGTGAATTAGGGACAGGGAACGAGCAGTACTTC. It translates to CASSELGTGNEQYF.

This clonotype was detected ten times or more. The chain uses TRBV2 and TRBJ2-1; 13 nucleotides match TRBD2. Looked up from germline, CDR1 is SNHLY and CDR2 is FYNNEI. CDR3 size: 15 residues. V was pared by 5 bases and J by 3 bases, with 1 base of the junction left unmatched. CDR3 bases: TGTGCCAGCAGTTGGACTAGCGGGGGCTACAATGAGCAGTTCTTC. Protein product: CASSWTSGGYNEQFF.

This clonotype was seen many times. The V and J genes are TRBV24-1 and TRBJ1-2; D is ambiguous. The germline V gene has CDR1 KGHDR and CDR2 SFDVKD. The CDR3 is 11 amino acids. V was pared by 4 bases and J by 8 bases, with 7 bases between. The CDR3 coding sequence is TGTGCCACCAGTGACACCTGGGGCTACACCTTC. It is translated as CATSDTWGYTF.

This clonotype was detected only a few times. The genes are TRBV28 and TRBJ1-1, with D unclear. The V end was cut by 5 bases, the J end by 5 bases, with 6 bases between. This CDR3 comprises 11 residues. Germline CDR1 and CDR2: MDHEN and SYDVKM. This chain's CDR3 is CASSISTEAFF. The CDR3 DNA sequence: TGTGCCAGCAGTATAAGTACTGAAGCTTTCTTT.

This clonotype occurred many times. The rearrangement links TRBV12-3 or TRBV12-4 to TRBJ2-7; 9 nucleotides line up with TRBD1. Trimming removed 3 bases from V and 5 bases from J; junction bases left unmatched: 5. CDR3 length: 14 amino acids. The CDR3 protein is CASSFGQGSHEQYF. The DNA for the CDR3 is TGTGCCAGCAGTTTCGGACAGGGGTCGCACGAGCAGTACTTC.

A word on this clonotype: A read error may be the cause here, since a much bigger clone is one base away. The CDR3 loop is CASSSGRGLRGNTIYF. The CDR3 DNA reads as TGTGCCAGCAGTTCGGGCAGGGGGCTGAGAGGAAACACCATATATTTT. J is TRBJ1-3 and V is TRBV5-4; 8 positions agree with TRBD1. This CDR3 has 16 amino acids. Per the germline V gene, CDR1 is SGHNT and CDR2 is YYREEE (reference sequence). The V segment lost 5 bases and the J segment 4 bases; nucleotides outside the gene matches: 11.

This clonotype has a count of ten or more. CDR3: CASSLWTSDTDTQYF. In nucleotides, the CDR3 is TGTGCCAGCAGTTTGTGGACTAGCGACACAGATACGCAGTATTTT. The V call is TRBV27, the J call TRBJ2-3, with 9 bases identical to TRBD2. V gave up 3 bases and J gave up 2 bases; unmatched junction bases: 3. Germline loops: CDR1 MNHEY, CDR2 SMNVEV (reference sequence). The CDR3 is 15 amino acids.

A remark on this clonotype: With a much larger clone just one base away, this may be a read error. The chain recombines TRBV7-2 with TRBJ2-1; possible D gene TRBD1, 6 bases. Trimming cost V 3 bases and J 5 bases, with 26 bases left between them. The CDR3 sequence is 19 residues long. Germline V gives CDR1 SGHTA, CDR2 FQGNSA. The CDR3 DNA reads as TGTGCCAGCAGCTTTCCGGGACACTCCTTCTCGACGGGGCACAATGAGCAGTTCTTC. Translation: CASSFPGHSFSTGHNEQFF.

This clonotype was detected ten times or more. The V call is TRBV19, the J call TRBJ2-7; no clear D. The V and J ends lost 7 bases and 6 bases respectively, with 10 bases between them. Germline lookup yields CDR1 LNHDA and CDR2 SQIVND (reference sequence). There are 11 residues in the CDR3. The chain's CDR3 is CASTGTGEQYF. The CDR3 nucleotides are TGTGCCAGTACTGGAACCGGCGAGCAGTACTTC.

This clonotype has at least ten counts. V is TRBV20-1 and J is TRBJ2-2; D ambiguous. Trimming cost V 0 bases and J 0 bases, with 8 bases left between them. The CDR3 runs 15 residues. Looked up from germline, CDR1 is DFQATT and CDR2 is SNEGSKA (reference sequence). CDR3 amino acids: CSARDPGSNTGELFF. The CDR3 DNA follows: TGCAGTGCTAGAGATCCGGGTTCGAACACCGGGGAGCTGTTTTTT.

This clonotype was seen ten or more times. This chain uses TRBV6-4 with TRBJ2-6; no definite D call. Germline V lookup: CDR1 MRHNA, CDR2 SNTAGT. V lost 4 bases, J lost 0 bases, and 4 bases lay in between. This CDR3 region has 14 residues. CDR3 sequence (DNA): TGTGCCAGCAGTGCTAACTCTGGGGCCAACGTCCTGACTTTC. This codes for CASSANSGANVLTF.

This clonotype occurred once. This chain uses TRBV15 with TRBJ1-6; D gene unclear. CDR3 size: 14 residues. Germline CDR1 LNHNV, CDR2 YYDKDF (reference sequence). The V end lost 3 bases, the J end lost 9 bases, and 12 bases lay between the germline ends. CDR3 sequence: CATSSVTGGSPLHF. In DNA form, the CDR3 reads TGTGCCACCAGCAGCGTAACTGGTGGTTCACCCCTCCACTTT.

This clonotype was seen repeatedly, ten times or more. The rearrangement joins TRBV4-3 to TRBJ2-1; D possibly corresponds to TRBD2 (5 bases). CDR1 is LGHNA and CDR2 is YSLEER in the germline V gene. The CDR3 extends over 14 amino acids. The V end was cut by 0 bases, the J end by 7 bases, with 10 bases between. CDR3 amino acids: CASSQEGTGNEQFF. The CDR3, as DNA: TGCGCCAGCAGCCAAGAAGGTACGGGGAATGAGCAGTTCTTC.

Of note for this clonotype: This may arise from a read error, as a much more abundant clone is one base away. The chain recombines TRBV5-6 with TRBJ1-2; 7 positions agree with TRBD1. The germline CDR1 and CDR2 sequences are SGHDT and YYEEEE. CDR3 length: 15 residues. Unmatched junction bases numbered 10, after V lost 4 bases and J lost 4 bases. The CDR3 loop reads CASSRGQAVLYGYTF. Here the CDR3 DNA reads TGTGCCAGCAGCCGTGGACAGGCGGTCCTCTATGGCTACACCTTC.

This clonotype occurred many times. The V and J genes are TRBV7-2 and TRBJ2-3; 9 nucleotides match TRBD2. Trimming removed 1 base from V and 6 bases from J; junction bases left unmatched: 23. Germline CDR1 and CDR2: SGHTA and FQGNSA. CDR3 length equals 21 residues. The DNA of the CDR3 is TGTGCCAGCAGCTTAGTAGACGGTATAGCGGGAGCAGTGAGTCCATCCGATACGCAGTATTTT. Translating gives CASSLVDGIAGAVSPSDTQYF.

In this sample, this clonotype turned up many times. J is TRBJ2-3 and V is TRBV5-1; 9 nucleotides agree with TRBD1. There are 17 residues in the CDR3. Germline CDR1 is SGHRS and CDR2 is YFSETQ. The V gene end was trimmed by 2 bases and the J gene end by 4 bases; junction bases not matched to a gene: 11. CDR3 residues: CASSLESPTGGSDTQYF. The CDR3, as DNA: TGCGCCAGCAGCTTAGAGTCGCCGACAGGGGGTTCAGATACGCAGTATTTT.